What follows are 6 T cell receptor beta chains derived from one specimen sequenced in a study of T cell responses to AZD1222 COVID-19 vaccine. Using immunoSEQ multiplex PCR, the repertoire was profiled, and TCRdb retains in-frame clones only, with some absent. The sample consists of some 110,000 clones, 90% of them appearing once. Sequenced here: peripheral blood, sampled 28 days after the second AZD1222 dose. All receptors come from an adult who received the AZD1222 COVID-19 vaccine.

In its sample, this clone was seen a few times. The V and J genes are TRBV7-3 and TRBJ2-7; D is perhaps TRBD1 or TRBD2 (5 bases each). CDR1 is SGHTA, CDR2 FQGTGA, per germline. The length of the CDR3 is 16 residues. V shed 0 bases and J shed 3 bases, with 15 bases lying between them. In nucleotides, the CDR3 is TGTGCCAGCAGCTTAACCGGGACGGGGCGGAACTACGAGCAGTACTTC. Amino acid sequence: CASSLTGTGRNYEQYF.

The rearrangement joins TRBV11-2 to TRBJ1-1; D perhaps matches TRBD1 (5 bases). The germline V and J ends were trimmed by 4 bases and 6 bases, with 12 bases remaining between them. This CDR3 contains 13 residues. Germline CDR1 SGHAT, CDR2 FQNNGV. In nucleotides, the CDR3 is TGTGCCAGCAGCTACCGTCGACAGTCTGAAGCTTTCTTT. Protein: CASSYRRQSEAFF.

The chain couples TRBV12-5 to TRBJ2-1; possible D gene TRBD1, 6 bases. The V gene lost 0 bases and the J gene lost 7 bases, with 19 bases spanning the gap. Germline CDR1 reads LGHNT; CDR2 reads FRNRAP. The CDR3 is 17 residues long. The DNA of the CDR3 is TGTGCTAGTGGTTTGGTATTAGGGGGTGACAGACCGAATGAGCAGTTCTTC. This encodes CASGLVLGGDRPNEQFF.

The genes are TRBV5-8 and TRBJ2-7; D may be TRBD1 (6 bases). The germline V gene encodes CDR1 SGHTS and CDR2 YDEGEE. The CDR3 sequence is 14 residues long. With 6 bases removed from V and 0 bases from J, the gap between germline ends came to 13 bases. The CDR3 is CASTSTGRSYEQYF. The CDR3 DNA reads TGTGCCAGCACCTCGACAGGACGCTCCTACGAGCAGTACTTC.

This clone has just one count. The chain links TRBV5-1 to TRBJ2-7, with 10 bases that match TRBD2. Germline V gives CDR1 SGHRS, CDR2 YFSETQ. Trimming removed 4 bases from V and 3 bases from J; junction bases left unmatched: 10. CDR3 length: 16 amino acids. CDR3 sequence (DNA): TGCGCCAGCAGCCGCCGGGCTAGCGGGGGTTACTACGAGCAGTACTTC. It is translated as CASSRRASGGYYEQYF.

There are a few counts of this clone. V gene TRBV6-5 combines with J gene TRBJ2-5, with D unclear. V was cut by 4 bases and J by 5 bases, with 14 bases left in between. The CDR3 has 14 residues. The germline V gene encodes CDR1 MNHEY and CDR2 SVGAGI. CDR3 DNA: TGTGCCAGCAGTTCCGTGGGTGGGGTTGAGACCCAGTACTTC. This encodes CASSSVGGVETQYF.